Included here is one T cell receptor beta chain sequence, with context. Its cognate antigen is unknown. The data stem from a study of early T cells in non-severe SARS-CoV-2 infection. Study context: Unpaired chains resulted from sequencing bulk RNA of unsorted whole blood. Study observations and caveats: Matching results from VDJdb favored anti-spike CD8 responses, leaving private and CD4 specificities undetected.

CDR1 SGHTA and CDR2 FQGTGA come from the germline V gene. Trimming cost V 2 bases and J 0 bases, with 5 bases left between them. CDR3 size: 15 residues. The TCR library protocol was used to attach unique molecular identifiers. These identifiers were attached to individual cDNA molecules. A single record per CDR3 protein comes from TCRdb applying MiXCR to the 5' RACE reads. The sample records about 52,000 distinct CDR3 sequences, 11% being singletons. The chain combines TRBV7-3 with TRBJ1-6; the D is unclear. The specimen was whole blood. The TCR was taken from an adult who was a healthcare worker with PCR-confirmed SARS-CoV-2 infection or an uninfected control (not recorded which). The CDR3: CASSLGSSYNSPLHF. In DNA, the CDR3 is TGTGCCAGCAGCTTAGGGAGCTCCTATAATTCACCCCTCCACTTT.